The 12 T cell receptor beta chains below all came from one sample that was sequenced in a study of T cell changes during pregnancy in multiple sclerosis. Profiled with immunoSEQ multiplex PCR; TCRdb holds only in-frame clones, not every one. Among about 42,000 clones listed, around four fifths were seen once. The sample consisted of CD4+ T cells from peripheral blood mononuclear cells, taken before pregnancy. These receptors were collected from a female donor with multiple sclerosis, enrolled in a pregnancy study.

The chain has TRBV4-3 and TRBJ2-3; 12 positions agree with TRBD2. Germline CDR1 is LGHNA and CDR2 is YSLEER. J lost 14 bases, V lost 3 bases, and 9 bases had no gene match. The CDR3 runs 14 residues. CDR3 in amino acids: CASSQDLAGGLPYF. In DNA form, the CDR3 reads TGCGCCAGCAGCCAGGATCTAGCGGGGGGGCTCCCGTATTTT.

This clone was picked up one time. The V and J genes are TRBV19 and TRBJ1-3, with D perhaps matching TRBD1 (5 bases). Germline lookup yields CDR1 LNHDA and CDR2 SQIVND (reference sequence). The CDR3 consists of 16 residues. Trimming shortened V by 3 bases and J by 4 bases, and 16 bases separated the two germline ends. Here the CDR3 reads CASSIPSAGYGNTIYF. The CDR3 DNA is TGTGCCAGTAGTATCCCCTCGGCAGGGTACGGAAACACCATATATTTT.

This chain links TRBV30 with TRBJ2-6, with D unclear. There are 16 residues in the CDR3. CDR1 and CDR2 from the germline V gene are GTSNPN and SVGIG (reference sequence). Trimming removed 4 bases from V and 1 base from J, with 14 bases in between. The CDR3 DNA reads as TGTGCCTGGAAGCCGATAGGAGAATCTGGGGCCAACGTCCTGACTTTC. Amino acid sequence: CAWKPIGESGANVLTF.

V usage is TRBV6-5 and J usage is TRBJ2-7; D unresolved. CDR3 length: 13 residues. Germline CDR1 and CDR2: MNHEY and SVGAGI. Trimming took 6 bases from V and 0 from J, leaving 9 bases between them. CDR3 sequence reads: CASSPTHSYEQYF. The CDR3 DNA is TGTGCCAGCAGCCCCACACACTCCTACGAGCAGTACTTC.

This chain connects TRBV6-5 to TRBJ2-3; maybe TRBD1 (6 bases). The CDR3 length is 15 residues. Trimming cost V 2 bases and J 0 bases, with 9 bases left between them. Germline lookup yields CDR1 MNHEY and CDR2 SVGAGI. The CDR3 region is CASSYLGASTDTQYF. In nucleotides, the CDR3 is TGTGCCAGCAGTTACCTGGGGGCGAGCACAGATACGCAGTATTTT.

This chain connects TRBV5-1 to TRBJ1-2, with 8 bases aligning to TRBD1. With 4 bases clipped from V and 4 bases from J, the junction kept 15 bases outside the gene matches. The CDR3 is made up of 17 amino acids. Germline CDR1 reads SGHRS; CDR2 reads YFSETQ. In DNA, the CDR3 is TGCGCCAGCAGCCCCGTCGTTCGGCAGGGGGCATTCTATGGCTACACCTTC. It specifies CASSPVVRQGAFYGYTF.

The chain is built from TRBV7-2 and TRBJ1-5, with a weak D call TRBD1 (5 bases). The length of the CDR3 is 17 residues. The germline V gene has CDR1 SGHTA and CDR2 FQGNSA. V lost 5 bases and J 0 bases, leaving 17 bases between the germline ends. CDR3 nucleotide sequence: TGTGCCAGCAGCCTTGGGGGACGGGGGTATAGCAATCAGCCCCAGCATTTT. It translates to CASSLGGRGYSNQPQHF.

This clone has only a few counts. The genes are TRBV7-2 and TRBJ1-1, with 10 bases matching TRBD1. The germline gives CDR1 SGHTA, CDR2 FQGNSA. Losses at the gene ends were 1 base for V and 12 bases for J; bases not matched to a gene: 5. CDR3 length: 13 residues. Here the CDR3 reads CASSLGGQGRSFF. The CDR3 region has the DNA TGTGCCAGCAGCTTAGGGGGACAGGGGCGATCTTTCTTT.

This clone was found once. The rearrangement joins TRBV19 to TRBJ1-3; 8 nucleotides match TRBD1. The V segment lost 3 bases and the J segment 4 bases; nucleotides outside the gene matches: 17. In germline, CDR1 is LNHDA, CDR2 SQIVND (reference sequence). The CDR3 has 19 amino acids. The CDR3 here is CASSISTGGAEGSGNTIYF. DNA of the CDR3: TGTGCCAGTAGTATTAGCACAGGGGGTGCCGAGGGCTCCGGAAACACCATATATTTT.

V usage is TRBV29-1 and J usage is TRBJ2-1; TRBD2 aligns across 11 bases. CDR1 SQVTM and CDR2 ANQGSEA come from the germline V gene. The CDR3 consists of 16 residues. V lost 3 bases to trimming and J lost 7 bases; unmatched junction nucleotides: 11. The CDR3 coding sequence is TGCAGCGTTGAGTATAGCGGGAGGGCCGGGGTAAATGAGCAGTTCTTC. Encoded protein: CSVEYSGRAGVNEQFF.

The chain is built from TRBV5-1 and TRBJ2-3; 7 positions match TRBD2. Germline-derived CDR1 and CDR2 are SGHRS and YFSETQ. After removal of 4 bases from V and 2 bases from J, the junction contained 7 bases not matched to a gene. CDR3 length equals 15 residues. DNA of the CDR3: TGCGCCAGCAGCCCCACTAGCGTAAACACAGATACGCAGTATTTT. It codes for CASSPTSVNTDTQYF.

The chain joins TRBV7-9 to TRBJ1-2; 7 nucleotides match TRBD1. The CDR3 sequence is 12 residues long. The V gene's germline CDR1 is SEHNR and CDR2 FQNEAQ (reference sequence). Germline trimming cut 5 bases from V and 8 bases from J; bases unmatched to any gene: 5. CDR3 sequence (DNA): TGTGCCAGCAGCCGGGACAGTCGCGGCTACACCTTC. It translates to CASSRDSRGYTF.